A single sample is the source of the 12 T cell receptor beta chains below, sequenced in a study of beta chain features in type 1 diabetes. Whole-study results and caveats: Across all four CD4+ subsets, people with type 1 diabetes showed modestly shorter TCRB CDR3s.

The study reverse transcribed the entire isolated RNA, so it sequenced expressed TCRB transcripts. Using immunoSEQ multiplex PCR, the repertoire was profiled, and TCRdb retains in-frame clones only, with some absent. The data hold about 700,000 clones, with roughly 12% observed a single time. For these TCRs, the target antigens are not known. Material for sequencing was naive CD4+ T cells from blood. These receptors came from a man in his late teens or twenties with type 1 diabetes.

The V and J genes are TRBV5-6 and TRBJ2-4; the D gene is possibly TRBD2 (5 bases). Germline values: CDR1 SGHDT, CDR2 YYEEEE. Trimming took 1 base from V and 4 from J, leaving 12 bases between them. The length of the CDR3 is 15 residues. The DNA of the CDR3 is TGTGCCAGCAGCTTGCCCGGGAAAAGTAAAAACATTCAGTACTTC. It is translated as CASSLPGKSKNIQYF.

This clone turned up a few times. V gene TRBV9 combines with J gene TRBJ2-3; TRBD2 is a possible D gene (7 bases). The CDR3 loop spans 15 amino acids. V lost 0 bases, J lost 2 bases, and 10 bases lay in between. Germline V gives CDR1 SGDLS, CDR2 YYNGEE. The CDR3 sequence is CASSVAGGATDTQYF. Here the CDR3 DNA reads TGTGCCAGCAGCGTAGCTGGGGGGGCCACAGATACGCAGTATTTT.

The chain uses TRBV6-1 and TRBJ1-5; perhaps TRBD1 as D (6 bases). Per the germline V gene, CDR1 is MNHNS and CDR2 is SASEGT. This CDR3 is built from 13 residues. DNA of the CDR3: TGTGCAACTTCGGGGACAAGCAATCAGCCCCAGCATTTT. Its translation is CATSGTSNQPQHF.

The chain joins TRBV6-1 to TRBJ2-2; 7 bases match TRBD2. Germline trimming cut 4 bases from V and 3 bases from J; bases unmatched to any gene: 8. Germline CDR1 MNHNS, CDR2 SASEGT. The CDR3 has 16 amino acids. CDR3 protein: CASSGGGGEYTGELFF. CDR3 nucleotide sequence: TGTGCCAGCAGTGGTGGGGGAGGGGAGTACACCGGGGAGCTGTTTTTT.

This clone was detected only a few times. The rearrangement joins TRBV6-1 to TRBJ1-2; perhaps TRBD1 as D (5 bases). Trimming shortened V by 6 bases and J by 3 bases, and 14 bases separated the two germline ends. The CDR3 has 14 residues. Germline CDR1 is MNHNS and CDR2 is SASEGT. The CDR3 is CASSANDRDYGYTF. The DNA for the CDR3 is TGTGCCAGCAGCGCGAACGACAGAGACTATGGCTACACCTTC.

This clone appeared a few times. This sequence joins TRBV7-9 and TRBJ1-2, with 7 bases that match TRBD1. The CDR3 runs to 14 residues. After removal of 5 bases from V and 4 bases from J, the junction contained 7 bases not matched to a gene. Germline V lookup: CDR1 SEHNR, CDR2 FQNEAQ (reference sequence). CDR3 protein: CASSDRQGAYGYTF. As DNA, the CDR3 is TGTGCCAGCAGCGACCGACAGGGCGCCTATGGCTACACCTTC. The variable domain in full, completed from reference TRBV7-9 and TRBJ1-2, reads DTGVSQNPRHKITKRGQNVTFRCDPISEHNRLYWYRQTLGQGPEFLTYFQNEAQLEKSRLLSDRFSAERPKGSFSTLEIQRTEQGDSAMYLCASSDRQGAYGYTFGSGTRLTVV.

This clone was detected only a few times. V is TRBV10-3 and J is TRBJ1-1; D remains unclear. In germline, CDR1 is ENHRY, CDR2 SYGVKD. The ends were cut back, 0 bases at V and 6 bases at J, with 8 bases in the middle. CDR3 length equals 13 residues. CDR3: CAISESSLAEAFF. In DNA form, the CDR3 reads TGTGCCATCAGTGAGTCGAGTCTAGCTGAAGCTTTCTTT.

The chain combines TRBV30 with TRBJ2-2, with D maybe TRBD1 (6 bases). Germline values: CDR1 GTSNPN, CDR2 SVGIG (reference sequence). The CDR3 covers 20 residues. V gave up 3 bases and J gave up 2 bases, with 28 bases separating them. CDR3 amino acids: CAWRYSPVRGRGFNTGELFF. CDR3 coding DNA: TGTGCCTGGAGGTATTCCCCCGTGCGAGGCAGGGGCTTCAACACCGGGGAGCTGTTTTTT. The full variable domain, in which reference TRBV30 and TRBJ2-2 provide the parts outside the CDR3, is SQTIHQWPATLVQPVGSPLSLECTVEGTSNPNLYWYRQAAGRGLQLLFYSVGIGQISSEVPQNLSASRPQDRQFILSSKKLLLSDSGFYLCAWRYSPVRGRGFNTGELFFGEGSRLTVL.

This clone came up a few times. This chain connects TRBV6-5 to TRBJ1-2; D remains ambiguous. This CDR3 region has 12 residues. Per the germline V gene, CDR1 is MNHEY and CDR2 is SVGAGI. V was trimmed by 6 bases and J by 8 bases, leaving 13 bases between them. The CDR3 DNA reads TGTGCCAGCAGGACACTCTATCGGGGCTACACCTTC. Translating gives CASRTLYRGYTF.

V is TRBV5-1 and J is TRBJ2-2; D possibly corresponds to TRBD1 (6 bases). Deletions cut 2 bases from V and 5 bases from J, with 19 bases between. Germline CDR1 and CDR2: SGHRS and YFSETQ. This CDR3 has 17 amino acids. CDR3: CASSFYATGASTGELFF. CDR3 DNA sequence: TGCGCCAGCAGCTTTTACGCGACAGGAGCCTCAACCGGGGAGCTGTTTTTT. The full variable domain, completed using reference TRBV5-1 and TRBJ2-2, is KAGVTQTPRYLIKTRGQQVTLSCSPISGHRSVSWYQQTPGQGLQFLFEYFSETQRNKGNFPGRFSGRQFSNSRSEMNVSTLELGDSALYLCASSFYATGASTGELFFGEGSRLTVL.

This clone was seen more than once but under ten times. The rearrangement links TRBV4-1 to TRBJ1-1; maybe TRBD1 (5 bases). CDR3 length equals 16 residues. The germline V gene has CDR1 MGHRA and CDR2 YSYEKL. The V gene lost 0 bases and the J gene lost 4 bases, with 15 bases spanning the gap. The DNA of the CDR3 is TGCGCCAGCAGCCAAGATCCCCGCCCGGGGGGCACTGAAGCTTTCTTT. It is translated as CASSQDPRPGGTEAFF.

The chain employs TRBV30 and TRBJ1-2; the D gene is possibly TRBD1 (5 bases). With 2 bases removed from V and 0 bases from J, the gap between germline ends came to 10 bases. Germline assignment: CDR1 GTSNPN and CDR2 SVGIG (reference sequence). The CDR3 length is 14 residues. The CDR3 sequence: CAWSWDGSNYGYTF. CDR3 bases: TGTGCCTGGAGTTGGGACGGTTCTAACTATGGCTACACCTTC.